This T cell receptor beta chain was sequenced during a study of blood T cells in healthy people across ages. General observations from the study: Among T cells, TCR beta diversity per million cells dropped roughly linearly as age rose.

Primers used in a second PCR of about 7 to 11 cycles were a sample-barcoded 5' primer and a J-beta primer mix. Using its own MiXCR run on the 5' RACE reads, TCRdb lists one record per CDR3 protein. The sample includes about 620,000 distinct CDR3 sequences, 52% of them seen just once. This clonotype was found many times. Antigen unknown. Germline V lookup: CDR1 SGHTA, CDR2 FQGNSA. The CDR3 runs 14 residues. Trimming removed 3 bases at V and 7 bases at J, with 13 bases between. The amount of total RNA extracted per sample was at least 5.5 micrograms. The clonotype comes from a woman of 80 years or more in good health. Sequencing was carried out using blood. This chain connects TRBV7-2 to TRBJ2-4; tentatively, D is TRBD1 or TRBD2 (6 bases each). The CDR3 sequence: CASSLGGQMNIQYF. The DNA of the CDR3 is TGTGCCAGCAGCTTGGGGGGACAAATGAACATTCAGTACTTC.